This T cell receptor beta chain derives from a study of shared clonotypes between healthy human individuals. TCRdb's table, derived via immunoSEQ multiplex PCR, lists solely in-frame clones and lacks some. There are about 600,000 clones in the sample; 97% occur only once, and roughly 0.055% lies in the top ten. The CDR3 loop spans 15 amino acids. The germline gives CDR1 LNHNV, CDR2 YYDKDF (reference sequence). The trim removed 2 bases at V and 5 bases at J, leaving 4 bases unmatched. The chain links TRBV15 to TRBJ2-1; 9 bases fit TRBD1. Sequencing was carried out using naive CD4+ T cells sorted from blood. Specified subset: CD45RA+ positively selected. The origin of this receptor is a woman in her twenties or thirties in good health. The CDR3 region is CATSRIWTGDNEQFF. CDR3 sequence (DNA): TGTGCCACCAGCAGAATCTGGACAGGGGACAATGAGCAGTTCTTC.